These 7 T cell receptor beta chains originate from one sample sequenced in a study of shared clonotypes between healthy human individuals. Measured with immunoSEQ multiplex PCR; TCRdb has only the in-frame clones, and not every one. The sample holds approximately 530,000 clones, 90% to 97% seen once. The sample taken for sequencing was naive CD4+ T cells sorted from blood. Subset specified: CD45RA+ positively selected. All receptors derive from a woman aged 25 to 39 in good health.

The rearrangement uses TRBV28 and TRBJ2-5; 9 bases are shared with TRBD1. The CDR3 loop spans 15 amino acids. CDR1 and CDR2 (germline): MDHEN, SYDVKM. V was pared by 5 bases and J by 4 bases, with 8 bases of the junction left unmatched. CDR3 sequence reads: CASSPSGQGRETQYF. The CDR3 nucleotides are TGTGCCAGCAGTCCCTCGGGACAGGGACGAGAGACCCAGTACTTC.

V gene TRBV2 combines with J gene TRBJ2-5, with D uncertain. Per the germline V gene, CDR1 is SNHLY and CDR2 is FYNNEI. The V gene lost 3 bases and the J gene lost 6 bases, with 5 bases spanning the gap. The CDR3 covers 11 residues. CDR3 in DNA: TGTGCCAGCAGTGACGTCCAGACCCAGTACTTC. Translating gives CASSDVQTQYF.

V usage is TRBV18 and J usage is TRBJ1-1; D remains unclear. Per germline, CDR1 KGHSH and CDR2 LQKENI. Trimming took off 3 bases at V and 1 base at J, with 9 bases between the two ends. The CDR3 is 14 residues long. CDR3 in amino acids: CASSPRTGNTEAFF. CDR3 DNA sequence: TGTGCCAGCTCACCTCGGACGGGGAACACTGAAGCTTTCTTT. The variable domain in full, completed from reference TRBV18 and TRBJ1-1, reads NAGVMQNPRHLVRRRGQEARLRCSPMKGHSHVYWYRQLPEEGLKFMVYLQKENIIDESGMPKERFSAEFPKEGPSILRIQQVVRGDSAAYFCASSPRTGNTEAFFGQGTRLTVV.

The J gene is TRBJ2-5, the V gene TRBV19; 12 bases are shared with TRBD1. The germline V gene has CDR1 LNHDA and CDR2 SQIVND (reference sequence). This CDR3 is built from 15 residues. Trimming took 5 bases from V and 5 from J; bases not matched to a gene: 6. The CDR3 region is CASSPGQGATETQYF. Here the CDR3 DNA reads TGTGCCAGTAGTCCGGGACAGGGGGCGACGGAGACCCAGTACTTC.

DNA for the CDR3: TGTGCCAGCAGTAGACTAGCGGGGGGCTCTACAGGGACCCAGTACTTC. Translated: CASSRLAGGSTGTQYF. The gene calls are TRBV28 and TRBJ2-5, with 13 bases that match TRBD2. The length of the CDR3 is 16 residues. The germline gives CDR1 MDHEN, CDR2 SYDVKM. The trim removed 5 bases at V and 7 bases at J, leaving 10 bases unmatched.

The gene calls are TRBV28 and TRBJ1-1; the match to TRBD1 covers 8 bases. The CDR3 loop spans 16 amino acids. The V gene's germline CDR1 is MDHEN and CDR2 SYDVKM. With 1 base clipped from V and 1 base from J, the junction kept 5 bases outside the gene matches. CDR3 bases: TGTGCCAGCAGTTTATCTCAAACAGGGGGGAACACTGAAGCTTTCTTT. It codes for CASSLSQTGGNTEAFF.

The V call is TRBV6-6, the J call TRBJ1-3; unclear D gene. Germline V gives CDR1 MNHNY, CDR2 SVGAGI (reference sequence). The CDR3 consists of 15 residues. V was trimmed by 1 base and J by 2 bases, leaving 9 bases between them. Here the CDR3 reads CASSYFGEPGNTIYF. Here the CDR3 DNA reads TGTGCCAGCAGTTACTTTGGGGAGCCTGGAAACACCATATATTTT.